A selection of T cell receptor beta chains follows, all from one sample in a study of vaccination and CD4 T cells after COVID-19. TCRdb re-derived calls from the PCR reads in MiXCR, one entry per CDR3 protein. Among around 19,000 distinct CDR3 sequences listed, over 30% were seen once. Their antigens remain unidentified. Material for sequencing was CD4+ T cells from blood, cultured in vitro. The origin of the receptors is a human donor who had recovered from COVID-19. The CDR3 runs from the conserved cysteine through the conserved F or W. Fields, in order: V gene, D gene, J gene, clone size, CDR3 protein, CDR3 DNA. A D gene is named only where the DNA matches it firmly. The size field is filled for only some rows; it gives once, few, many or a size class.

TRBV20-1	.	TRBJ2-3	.	CSAEGRGSTDTQYF	TGCAGTGCTGAGGGCAGGGGAAGCACAGATACGCAGTATTTT
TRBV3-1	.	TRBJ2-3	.	CASSQDRNRRVSTDTQYF	TGTGCCAGCAGCCAAGATCGTAATAGGCGGGTAAGCACAGATACGCAGTATTTT
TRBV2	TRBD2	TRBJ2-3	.	CASSSSGSGPPDTQYF	TGTGCCAGCAGTTCTAGCGGGAGCGGTCCTCCAGATACGCAGTATTTT
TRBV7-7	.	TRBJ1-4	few	CASREPGRMNEKLFF	TGTGCCAGCAGGGAACCGGGACGGATGAATGAAAAACTGTTTTTT
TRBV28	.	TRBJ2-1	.	CASRSSYLEQFF	TGTGCCAGCAGGTCTAGCTACTTGGAGCAGTTCTTC
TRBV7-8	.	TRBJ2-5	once	CASSPNLDQKETQYF	TGTGCCAGCAGCCCCAACCTGGACCAAAAAGAGACCCAGTACTTC
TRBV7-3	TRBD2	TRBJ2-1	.	CASSFYSGAGDYNEQFF	TGTGCCAGCAGCTTCTACTCGGGAGCGGGAGACTACAATGAGCAGTTCTTC
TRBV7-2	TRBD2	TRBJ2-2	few	CASSSRTSGRTGELFF	TGTGCCAGCAGCTCGCGGACTAGCGGTCGCACCGGGGAGCTGTTTTTT
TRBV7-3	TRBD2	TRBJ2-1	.	CASSSSGRYNEQFF	TGTGCCAGCAGCTCTAGCGGCCGCTACAATGAGCAGTTCTTC
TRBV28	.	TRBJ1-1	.	CASSSFGTGKGAEAFF	TGTGCCAGCAGTTCTTTTGGCACAGGGAAAGGGGCTGAAGCTTTCTTT
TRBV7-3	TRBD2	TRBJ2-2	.	CASSLTSGRPPGELFF	TGTGCCAGCAGCTTAACCAGCGGGAGACCGCCCGGGGAGCTGTTTTTT
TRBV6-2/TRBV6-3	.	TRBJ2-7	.	CASIPKSSYEQYF	TGTGCCAGCATCCCAAAGAGCTCCTACGAGCAGTACTTC
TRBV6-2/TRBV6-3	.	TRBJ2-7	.	CASSRWYEQYF	TGTGCCAGCAGCCGTTGGTACGAGCAGTACTTC
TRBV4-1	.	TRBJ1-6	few	CASREQGPSSYNSPLHF	TGCGCCAGCAGGGAACAGGGCCCTAGCTCCTATAATTCACCCCTCCACTTT
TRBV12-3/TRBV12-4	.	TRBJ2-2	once	CASNRAGRGYAGELFF	TGTGCCAGCAATCGGGCTGGCAGGGGATACGCCGGGGAGCTGTTTTTT
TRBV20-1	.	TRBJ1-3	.	CSARGRRAYTIYF	TGCAGTGCTAGAGGGCGCAGGGCGTACACCATATATTTT
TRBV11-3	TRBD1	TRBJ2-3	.	CASSPGQGGTDTQYF	TGTGCCAGCAGCCCCGGACAGGGAGGCACAGATACGCAGTATTTT
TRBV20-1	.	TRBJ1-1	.	CSARDLPEAFF	TGCAGTGCCCGAGATCTCCCTGAAGCTTTCTTT
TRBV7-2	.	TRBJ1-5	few	CASSLRGQPQHF	TGTGCCAGCAGCTTAAGAGGGCAGCCCCAGCATTTT
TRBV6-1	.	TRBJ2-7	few	CASSLGGRGYEQYF	TGTGCCAGCAGTCTCGGGGGCAGGGGGTACGAGCAGTACTTC
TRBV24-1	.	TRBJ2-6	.	CATSDYLGSGANVLTF	TGTGCCACCAGTGATTATTTGGGGTCTGGGGCCAACGTCCTGACTTTC
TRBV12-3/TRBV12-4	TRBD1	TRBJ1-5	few	CASSLVGTASQPQHF	TGTGCCAGCAGTTTAGTAGGGACAGCTAGTCAGCCCCAGCATTTT
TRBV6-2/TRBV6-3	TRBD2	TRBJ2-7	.	CASSYGGSVMYEQYF	TGTGCCAGCAGTTACGGCGGGAGTGTTATGTACGAGCAGTACTTC
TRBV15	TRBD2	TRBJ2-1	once	CATSRDLSGSVEQFF	TGTGCCACCAGCAGAGATCTCAGCGGGAGTGTTGAGCAGTTCTTC
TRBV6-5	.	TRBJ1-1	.	CASSYVRLGVTEAFF	TGTGCCAGCAGTTACGTCAGGTTGGGAGTAACTGAAGCTTTCTTT
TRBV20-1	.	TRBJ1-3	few	CSAKSSGYGNTIYF	TGCAGTGCTAAGAGTTCGGGGTATGGAAACACCATATATTTT
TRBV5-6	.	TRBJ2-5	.	CASSLVLTETQYF	TGTGCCAGCAGCTTGGTTCTAACAGAGACCCAGTACTTC
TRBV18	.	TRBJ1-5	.	CASSPTTGNQPQHF	TGTGCCAGCTCACCAACGACAGGTAATCAGCCCCAGCATTTT
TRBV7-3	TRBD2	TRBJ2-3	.	CASSRGGSTDTQYF	TGTGCCAGCAGCCGGGGGGGCAGCACAGATACGCAGTATTTT
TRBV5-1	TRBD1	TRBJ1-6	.	CASSLAGGRTGINSPLHF	TGCGCCAGCAGCTTGGCTGGGGGAAGGACAGGGATTAATTCACCCCTCCACTTT
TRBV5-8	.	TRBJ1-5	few	CASTGRAGANSNQPQHF	TGTGCCAGCACGGGCAGGGCAGGGGCTAATAGCAATCAGCCCCAGCATTTT
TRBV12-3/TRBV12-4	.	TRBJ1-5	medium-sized	CASSFGGHNQPQHF	TGTGCCAGCAGTTTTGGAGGGCACAATCAGCCCCAGCATTTT
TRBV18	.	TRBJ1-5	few	CASSDNSNQPQHF	TGTGCCAGCTCAGACAATAGCAATCAGCCCCAGCATTTT
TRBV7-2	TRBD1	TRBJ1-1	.	CASSLTGWEAFF	TGTGCCAGCAGCTTGACAGGGTGGGAAGCTTTCTTT
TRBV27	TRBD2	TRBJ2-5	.	CASSPTWVGGGETQYF	TGTGCCAGCAGTCCCACTTGGGTAGGCGGGGGGGAGACCCAGTACTTC
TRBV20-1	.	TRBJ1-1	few	CSARTSGNTEAFF	TGCAGTGCTAGGACCTCGGGGAACACTGAAGCTTTCTTT
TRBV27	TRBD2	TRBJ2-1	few	CASSSGLAGAAGQFF	TGTGCCAGCAGTTCGGGACTAGCGGGAGCGGCGGGACAGTTCTTC
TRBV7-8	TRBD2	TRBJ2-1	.	CASSQFSSGRRNEQFF	TGTGCCAGCAGCCAATTTTCTAGCGGGAGGCGGAATGAGCAGTTCTTC
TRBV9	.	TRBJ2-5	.	CASSPTYSNRETQYF	TGTGCCAGCAGCCCTACGTACTCGAACCGGGAGACCCAGTACTTC
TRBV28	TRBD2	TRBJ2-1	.	CASSFFGAGGKFNEQFF	TGTGCCAGCAGTTTCTTCGGAGCGGGAGGGAAGTTTAATGAGCAGTTCTTC
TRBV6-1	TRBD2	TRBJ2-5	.	CASSRTLAGGPLETQYF	TGTGCCAGCAGTCGAACACTAGCGGGAGGGCCATTAGAGACCCAGTACTTC
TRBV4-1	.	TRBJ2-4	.	CASSQRRGGDIQYF	TGCGCCAGCAGCCAAAGGAGAGGGGGGGACATTCAGTACTTC
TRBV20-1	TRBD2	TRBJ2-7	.	CSARDGGRSYEQYF	TGCAGTGCTAGAGATGGCGGGAGGTCCTACGAGCAGTACTTC
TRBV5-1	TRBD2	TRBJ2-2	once	CASSITSGVTGELFF	TGCGCCAGCAGCATAACTAGCGGGGTCACCGGGGAGCTGTTTTTT
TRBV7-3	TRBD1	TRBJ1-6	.	CASSLGQGWSSPLHF	TGTGCCAGCAGCTTGGGACAGGGATGGAGTTCACCCCTCCACTTT
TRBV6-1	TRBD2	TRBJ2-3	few	CASAGGLAGGEDTQYF	TGTGCCAGCGCCGGCGGACTAGCGGGAGGGGAAGATACGCAGTATTTT
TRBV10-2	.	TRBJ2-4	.	CASSESRGLLAKNIQYF	TGCGCCAGCAGTGAGTCCCGGGGGCTACTAGCCAAAAACATTCAGTACTTC
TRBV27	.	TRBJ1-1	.	CASSLSPGTSTEAFF	TGTGCCAGCAGTTTATCCCCCGGGACTTCCACTGAAGCTTTCTTT
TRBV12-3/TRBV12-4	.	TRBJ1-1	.	CASSPGRWRTEAFF	TGTGCCAGCAGCCCCGGACGGTGGAGGACTGAAGCTTTCTTT
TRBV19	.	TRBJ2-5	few	CASSIGTFETQYF	TGTGCCAGTAGTATAGGGACATTTGAGACCCAGTACTTC
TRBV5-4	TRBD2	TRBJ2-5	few	CASDGGEGRTETQYF	TGTGCCTCCGATGGAGGGGAGGGGAGGACGGAGACCCAGTACTTC
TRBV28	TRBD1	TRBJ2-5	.	CASSRQGARTQYF	TGTGCCAGCAGTCGTCAGGGGGCTCGGACCCAGTACTTC
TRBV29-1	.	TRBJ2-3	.	CSVEVSSSPDTQYF	TGCAGCGTTGAAGTCTCTTCGTCCCCAGATACGCAGTATTTT